These 13 T cell receptor beta chains were all obtained from the same sample, sequenced in a study of T cells in Graves' hyperthyroidism and ophthalmopathy. The investigators amplified TCR beta CDR3 regions from RNA transcripts. First-round RT-PCR with HTBI primers amplified the TCR CDR3 region. TCRdb used MiXCR to reprocess the multiplex PCR reads, holding one entry per CDR3 protein. The top ten hold 50% to 75% of the sample, which has roughly 250,000 distinct CDR3 sequences, around 20% seen once. Sequenced input: blood. These receptor sequences come from a man aged 25-40 years with Graves' ophthalmopathy.

The gene calls are TRBV10-3 and TRBJ1-4; 7 bases fit TRBD1. Looked up from germline, CDR1 is ENHRY and CDR2 is SYGVKD. V trimming: 3 bases; J trimming: 2 bases; junction bases outside the gene matches: 6. The CDR3 contains 16 residues. CDR3 residues: CAISEQGFRTNEKLFF. CDR3 nucleotide sequence: TGTGCCATCAGTGAACAGGGGTTTCGTACTAATGAAAAACTGTTTTTT.

This clonotype came up a few times. The chain carries TRBV7-3 and TRBJ2-3, with D unclear. The germline V gene has CDR1 SGHTA and CDR2 FQGTGA. V was clipped by 3 bases and J by 6 bases, with 7 bases between them. There are 12 residues in the CDR3. CDR3 bases: TGTGCCAGCAGCTTCGGCGGTGATACGCAGTATTTT. Its protein product is CASSFGGDTQYF.

A few counts support this clonotype. V usage is TRBV12-3 or TRBV12-4 and J usage is TRBJ1-2; TRBD1 matches 10 bases. The CDR3 spans 16 residues. J gave up 4 bases and V 1 base, and 6 bases lay outside the gene matches. The CDR3 DNA follows: TGTGCCAGCAGTTTAGGACAGGGGGCGCGGACCTATGGCTACACCTTC. This gives the protein CASSLGQGARTYGYTF.

A few counts support this clonotype. V and J are TRBV5-6 and TRBJ1-4, with D perhaps matching TRBD1 (5 bases). Germline CDR1 is SGHDT and CDR2 is YYEEEE. The CDR3 covers 15 residues. Trimming cost V 3 bases and J 0 bases, with 9 bases left between them. CDR3 in DNA: TGTGCCAGCAGCTGGATAGGGGCAACTAATGAAAAACTGTTTTTT. This codes for CASSWIGATNEKLFF.

This clonotype was seen a single time. The J gene is TRBJ2-5, the V gene TRBV28, with 7 bases fitting TRBD1. V trimming: 6 bases; J trimming: 9 bases; junction bases outside the gene matches: 13. Germline V gives CDR1 MDHEN, CDR2 SYDVKM. The CDR3 consists of 14 residues. The CDR3 loop is CASSHRDRLGAQYF. The DNA of the CDR3 is TGTGCCAGCAGCCACAGGGACAGACTTGGGGCCCAGTACTTC.

The rearrangement links TRBV10-3 to TRBJ2-1, with TRBD2 identical over 12 bases. V was pared by 2 bases and J by 6 bases, with 5 bases of the junction left unmatched. The CDR3 sequence is 16 residues long. CDR1 is ENHRY and CDR2 is SYGVKD in the germline V gene. CDR3 DNA: TGTGCCATCAGTGAGCGACTAGCGGGGGACGGCAATGAGCAGTTCTTC. Amino acids: CAISERLAGDGNEQFF.

The genes are TRBV4-2 and TRBJ1-1; TRBD1 is a possible D gene (5 bases). The CDR3 extends over 16 amino acids. Germline V gene lookup returns CDR1 LGHNA and CDR2 YNFKEQ. V lost 3 bases and J lost 4, with 18 bases in between. As DNA, the CDR3 is TGTGCCAGCAGCCATCCCAAGACGGGGGGTGTCACTGAAGCTTTCTTT. Protein sequence: CASSHPKTGGVTEAFF.

This chain uses TRBV28 with TRBJ2-1; a possible D gene is TRBD2 (6 bases). CDR1 and CDR2 from the germline V gene are MDHEN and SYDVKM. V lost 5 bases to trimming and J lost 2 bases, with 13 bases between them. This CDR3 comprises 15 residues. The CDR3 sequence: CASSLKRAPYNEQFF. In DNA form, the CDR3 reads TGTGCCAGCAGTCTCAAGCGGGCGCCCTACAATGAGCAGTTCTTC.

The rearrangement links TRBV6-2 or TRBV6-3 to TRBJ2-2; unclear D gene. V shed 2 bases and J shed 6 bases, with 7 bases lying between them. CDR3 length: 13 residues. Germline V CDR1 and CDR2: MNHEY, SVGEGT. The CDR3 nucleotides are TGTGCCAGCAGTTACCCGGGCGCCGGGGAGCTGTTTTTT. Its protein is CASSYPGAGELFF.

This clonotype has a handful of counts. The chain uses TRBV4-1 and TRBJ2-7, with 8 bases fitting TRBD1. V shed 6 bases and J 7 bases; nucleotides not matched to a gene: 14. CDR1 MGHRA and CDR2 YSYEKL come from the germline V gene. The CDR3 length is 15 residues. For the CDR3, the DNA is TGCGCCAGCAGAGCTCCCGGGACAGGACGGAGGGAGCAGTACTTC. It yields the protein CASRAPGTGRREQYF.

This clonotype has just a few counts. The chain uses TRBV28 and TRBJ2-1, with D uncertain. The length of the CDR3 is 15 residues. V shed 2 bases and J shed 8 bases, with 16 bases lying between them. From germline, CDR1 is MDHEN and CDR2 SYDVKM. This chain's CDR3 is CASSLRPTRVHEQFF. CDR3 coding DNA: TGTGCCAGCAGTTTACGGCCCACTCGGGTCCATGAGCAGTTCTTC.

This clonotype was counted many times. The chain employs TRBV3-1 and TRBJ2-3; D is unresolved. The V end was cut by 0 bases, the J end by 6 bases, with 10 bases between. This CDR3 has 14 residues. Germline CDR1 is LGHDT and CDR2 is YNNKEL (reference sequence). CDR3 sequence reads: CASSQEGLTDTQYF. As DNA, the CDR3 is TGTGCCAGCAGCCAAGAAGGGTTAACCGATACGCAGTATTTT.

The gene calls are TRBV6-2 or TRBV6-3 and TRBJ1-2; D possibly corresponds to TRBD1 (5 bases). This CDR3 spans 12 amino acids. Germline V lookup: CDR1 MNHEY, CDR2 SVGEGT. Between the trimmed V and J ends, which lost 5 bases and 7 bases, there was a span of 11 bases. DNA for the CDR3: TGTGCCAGCAGTGATACCAGGGCTGGCTACACCTTC. Translated, it gives CASSDTRAGYTF.